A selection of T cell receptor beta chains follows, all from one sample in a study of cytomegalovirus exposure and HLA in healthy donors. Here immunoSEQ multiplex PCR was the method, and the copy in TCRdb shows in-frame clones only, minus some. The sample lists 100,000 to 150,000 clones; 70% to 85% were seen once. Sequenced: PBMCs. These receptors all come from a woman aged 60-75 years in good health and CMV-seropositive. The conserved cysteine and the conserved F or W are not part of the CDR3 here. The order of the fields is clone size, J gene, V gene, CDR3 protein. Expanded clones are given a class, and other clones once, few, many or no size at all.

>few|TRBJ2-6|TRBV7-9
ASSLAQGASNVLT
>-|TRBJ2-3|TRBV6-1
ASSDSSLPLTDTQY
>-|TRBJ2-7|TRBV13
ASSKGQGSYEQY
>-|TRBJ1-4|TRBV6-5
ASSYEGSGEKLF
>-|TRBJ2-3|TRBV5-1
ASNSGGTTDTQY
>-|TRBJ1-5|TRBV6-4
ASSAPPGEPNQPQH
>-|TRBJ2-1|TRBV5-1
ASSTDRVSSYNEQF
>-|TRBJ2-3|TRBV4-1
ASSQVVQGATDTQY
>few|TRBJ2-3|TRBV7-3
ASSLDGATATQY
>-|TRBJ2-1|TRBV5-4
ASSFTYNEQF
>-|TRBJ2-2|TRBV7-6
ASSLALQGAGELF
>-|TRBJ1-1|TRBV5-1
ASSLGGFDEAF
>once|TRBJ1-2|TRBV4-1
ASSHPWGQGILDYGYT
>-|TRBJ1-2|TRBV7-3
ASSRGGGEDYGYT
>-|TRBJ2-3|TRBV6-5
ASSKGTGIDTQY
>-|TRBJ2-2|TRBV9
ASSVDLGGAGGELF
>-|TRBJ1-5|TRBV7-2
ASSTTGGASQPQH